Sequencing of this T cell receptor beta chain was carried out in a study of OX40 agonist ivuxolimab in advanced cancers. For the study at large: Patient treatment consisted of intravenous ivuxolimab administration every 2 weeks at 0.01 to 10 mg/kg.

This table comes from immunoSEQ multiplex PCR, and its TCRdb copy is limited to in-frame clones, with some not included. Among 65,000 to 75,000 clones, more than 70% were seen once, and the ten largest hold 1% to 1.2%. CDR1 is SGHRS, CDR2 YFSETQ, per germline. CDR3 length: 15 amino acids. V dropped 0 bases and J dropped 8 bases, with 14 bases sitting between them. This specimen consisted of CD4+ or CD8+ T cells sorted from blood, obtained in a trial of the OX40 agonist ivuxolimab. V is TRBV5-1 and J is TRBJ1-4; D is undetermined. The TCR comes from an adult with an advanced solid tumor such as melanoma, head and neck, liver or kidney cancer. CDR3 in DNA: TGCGCCAGCAGCTTGGCCGTCGGAGTTGGAGAAAAACTGTTTTTT. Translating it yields CASSLAVGVGEKLFF.